This TCR beta chain was sequenced during a study of T-cell reconstitution after alpha-beta-depleted transplantation in children. There are a few counts of this clonotype. Unique molecular identifiers tagged the TCRbeta library. TCRdb ran MiXCR on the PCR reads and lists one entry per CDR3 protein. The table has about 610,000 distinct CDR3 sequences, 10% to 13% seen once. Sequencing was performed on PBMCs from the stem cell graft donor, taken from the stem cell graft. This TCR came from a human donor who donated a stem cell graft to a child with acute myeloid leukemia.

CDR3 nucleotide sequence: TGTGCCAGCAGCTTACAACAGGGGGCAAATTCACCCCTCCACTTT. It is translated as CASSLQQGANSPLHF. V and J are TRBV7-9 and TRBJ1-6, with TRBD1 matching 9 bases. The CDR3 runs to 15 residues. Germline V gene data show CDR1 as SEHNR and CDR2 as FQNEAQ (reference sequence). V shed 2 bases, J shed 7 bases, and the junction held 3 bases outside the gene matches.